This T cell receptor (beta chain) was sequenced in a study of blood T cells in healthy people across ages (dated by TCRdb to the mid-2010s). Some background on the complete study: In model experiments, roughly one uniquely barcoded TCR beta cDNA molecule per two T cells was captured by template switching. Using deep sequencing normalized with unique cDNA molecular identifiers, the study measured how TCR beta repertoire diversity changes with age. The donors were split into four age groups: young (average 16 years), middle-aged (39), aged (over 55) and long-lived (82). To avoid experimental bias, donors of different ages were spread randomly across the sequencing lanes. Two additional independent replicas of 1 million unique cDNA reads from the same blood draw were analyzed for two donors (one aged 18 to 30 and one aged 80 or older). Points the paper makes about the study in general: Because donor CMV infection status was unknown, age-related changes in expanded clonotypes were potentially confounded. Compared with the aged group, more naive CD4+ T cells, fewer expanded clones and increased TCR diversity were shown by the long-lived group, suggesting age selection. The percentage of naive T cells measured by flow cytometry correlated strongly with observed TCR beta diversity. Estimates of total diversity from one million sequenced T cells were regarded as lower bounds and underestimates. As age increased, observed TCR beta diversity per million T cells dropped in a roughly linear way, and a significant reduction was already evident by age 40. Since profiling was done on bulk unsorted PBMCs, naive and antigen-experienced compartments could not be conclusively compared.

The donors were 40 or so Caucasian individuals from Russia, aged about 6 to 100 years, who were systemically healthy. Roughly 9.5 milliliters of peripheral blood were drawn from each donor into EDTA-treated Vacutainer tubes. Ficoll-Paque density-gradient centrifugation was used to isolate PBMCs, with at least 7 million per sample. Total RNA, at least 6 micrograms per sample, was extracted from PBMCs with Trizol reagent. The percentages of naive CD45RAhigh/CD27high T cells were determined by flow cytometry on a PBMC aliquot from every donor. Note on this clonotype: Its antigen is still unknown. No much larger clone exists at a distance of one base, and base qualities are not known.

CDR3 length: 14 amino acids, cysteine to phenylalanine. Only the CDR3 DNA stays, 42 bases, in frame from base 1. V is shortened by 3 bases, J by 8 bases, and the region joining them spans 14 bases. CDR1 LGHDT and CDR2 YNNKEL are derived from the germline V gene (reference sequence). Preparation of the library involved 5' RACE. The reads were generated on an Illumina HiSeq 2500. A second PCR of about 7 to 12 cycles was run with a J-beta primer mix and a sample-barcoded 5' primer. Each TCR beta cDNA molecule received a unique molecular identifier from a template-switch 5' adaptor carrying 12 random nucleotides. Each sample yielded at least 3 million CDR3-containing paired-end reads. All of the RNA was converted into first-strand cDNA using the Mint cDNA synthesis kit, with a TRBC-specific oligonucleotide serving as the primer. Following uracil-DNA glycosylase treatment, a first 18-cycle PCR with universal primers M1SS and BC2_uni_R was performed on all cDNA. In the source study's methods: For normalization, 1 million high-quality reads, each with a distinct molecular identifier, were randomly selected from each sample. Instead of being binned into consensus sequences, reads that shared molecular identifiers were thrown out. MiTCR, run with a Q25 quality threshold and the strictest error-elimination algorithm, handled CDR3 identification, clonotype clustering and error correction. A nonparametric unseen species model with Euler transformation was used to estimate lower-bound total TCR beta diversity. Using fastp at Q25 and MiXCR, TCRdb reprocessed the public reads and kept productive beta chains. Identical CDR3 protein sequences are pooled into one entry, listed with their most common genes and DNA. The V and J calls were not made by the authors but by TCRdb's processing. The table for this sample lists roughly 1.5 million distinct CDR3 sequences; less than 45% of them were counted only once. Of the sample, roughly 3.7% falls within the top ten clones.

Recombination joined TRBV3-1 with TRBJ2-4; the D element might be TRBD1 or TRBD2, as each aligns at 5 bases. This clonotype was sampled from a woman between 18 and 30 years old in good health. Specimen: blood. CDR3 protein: CASSHTRDGDIQYF. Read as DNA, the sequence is TGTGCCAGCAGCCATACCCGGGACGGGGACATTCAGTACTTC.